Below, 32 T cell receptor beta chains from the same sample are listed, as sequenced in a study of tumor-infiltrating lymphocytes in oesophageal squamous cell carcinoma (dated by TCRdb to about 2016). The library was generated by PCR. Sequencing relied on an Illumina HiSeq 2000. TCRdb passed the public sequencing reads through fastp at Q25 and MiXCR, retaining productive beta sequences. Every entry covers one CDR3 protein and lists the most common genes and DNA from its rows. Within this sample are around 26,000 distinct CDR3 sequences, with 30% to 40% of them counted one time only. Of the sample, about a quarter falls within the top ten clones. The specimen was esophageal tumor tissue. The source is a male donor with esophageal squamous cell carcinoma.

The table lists this clonotype with many counts. The chain couples TRBV7-3 to TRBJ2-1, with D possibly TRBD2 on 6 matching bases. CDR3 length: 13 amino acids. Trimming shortened V by 2 bases and J by 9 bases, and 11 bases separated the two germline ends. In germline, CDR1 is SGHTA, CDR2 FQGTGA. CDR3 bases: TGTGCCAGCAGCTTAGGGGGGTGGGGTGAGCAGTTCTTC. Its translation: CASSLGGWGEQFF.

This clonotype was recorded at least ten times. The chain uses TRBV7-8 and TRBJ2-5; D could derive from TRBD1 or TRBD2 (6 bases each). The CDR3 runs to 12 residues. Trimming stripped 8 bases from V and 7 bases from J, with 14 bases between. Germline values: CDR1 SGHVS, CDR2 FQNEAQ. CDR3 nucleotide sequence: TGTGCCAGCCGGGGGCCAGGTGGGACCCAGTACTTC. Translating it yields CASRGPGGTQYF.

This clonotype was picked up many times. The rearrangement uses TRBV10-1 and TRBJ2-3; D might be TRBD1 or TRBD2, each matching 5 bases. The CDR3 is made up of 14 amino acids. CDR1 WNHNN and CDR2 SYGVQD come from the germline V gene (reference sequence). Between the trimmed V and J ends, which lost 3 bases and 4 bases, there was a span of 11 bases. CDR3 loop: CASSEPRDADTQYF. For the CDR3, the DNA is TGCGCCAGCAGTGAACCCAGGGACGCAGATACGCAGTATTTT.

This clonotype turned up a few times. The V call is TRBV24-1, the J call TRBJ2-1, with TRBD2 matching 8 bases. The trim removed 5 bases at V and 7 bases at J, leaving 6 bases unmatched. There are 14 residues in the CDR3. Germline CDR1 reads KGHDR; CDR2 reads SFDVKD. CDR3 bases: TGTGCCACCAGTGGGGCGACTAGCGAAAATGAGCAGTTCTTC. As protein: CATSGATSENEQFF.

This clonotype has just a few counts. The chain employs TRBV5-1 and TRBJ1-4, with 7 nucleotides matching TRBD1. Germline CDR1 is SGHRS and CDR2 is YFSETQ. The CDR3 is 14 residues long. V was clipped by 3 bases and J by 6 bases; unmatched bases: 5. The chain's CDR3 is CASSWGTADEKLFF. CDR3 in DNA: TGCGCCAGCAGCTGGGGGACAGCAGATGAAAAACTGTTTTTT.

This sequence joins TRBV28 and TRBJ1-5; TRBD1 aligns across 8 bases. The V and J ends lost 5 bases and 0 bases, in that order; junction bases with no gene match: 6. Germline loops: CDR1 MDHEN, CDR2 SYDVKM. This CDR3 contains 16 residues. CDR3 sequence: CASSDRTGISNQPQHF. The CDR3 DNA sequence: TGTGCCAGCAGTGACCGGACAGGGATTAGCAATCAGCCCCAGCATTTT. Complete variable domain (other parts from reference TRBV28 and TRBJ1-5): DVKVTQSSRYLVKRTGEKVFLECVQDMDHENMFWYRQDPGLGLRLIYFSYDVKMKEKGDIPEGYSVSREKKERFSLILESASTNQTSMYLCASSDRTGISNQPQHFGDGTRLSIL.

DNA for the CDR3: TGTGCCAGCAGCTTAGAAAGGATTCAATACAATGAGCAGTTCTTC. This gives the protein CASSLERIQYNEQFF. V gene TRBV7-3 combines with J gene TRBJ2-4; unclear D gene. The DNA end is more similar to TRBJ2-1, so the J call may be wrong. The CDR3 runs to 15 residues. In germline, CDR1 is SGHTA, CDR2 FQGTGA.

The chain combines TRBV2 with TRBJ2-1, with TRBD2 identical over 11 bases. The assigned J gene may be wrong: the sequence end matches TRBJ2-5 better. Germline V gene sequence: CDR1 SNHLY, CDR2 FYNNEI. The CDR3 sequence is 15 residues long. CDR3 protein: CASRETSGAQETQYF. Here the CDR3 DNA reads TGTGCCAGCAGGGAGACTAGCGGGGCGCAAGAGACCCAGTACTTC.

This clonotype was seen many times. The rearrangement uses TRBV7-9 and TRBJ2-1; possible D gene TRBD1, 5 bases. V lost 5 bases, J lost 7 bases, and 15 bases lay in between. The CDR3 consists of 14 residues. Germline CDR1 reads SEHNR; CDR2 reads FQNEAQ (reference sequence). The CDR3 region is CASSPQTAPNEQFF. The CDR3 DNA sequence: TGTGCCAGCAGCCCACAGACAGCGCCGAATGAGCAGTTCTTC.

The chain has TRBV20-1 and TRBJ2-5; 7 nucleotides line up with TRBD2. There are 10 residues in the CDR3. Germline V lookup: CDR1 DFQATT, CDR2 SNEGSKA (reference sequence). V dropped 4 bases and J dropped 11; count of bases not matched to a gene: 4. CDR3 amino acids: CSAKREGQYF. CDR3 bases: TGCAGTGCTAAGCGGGAAGGGCAGTACTTC.

This clonotype was seen many times. The chain employs TRBV7-9 and TRBJ2-5; TRBD2 might be the D (7 bases). The CDR3 length is 16 residues. The germline V gene has CDR1 SEHNR and CDR2 FQNEAQ (reference sequence). V was pared by 1 base and J by 5 bases, with 17 bases between. CDR3 residues: CASSLGVGGGRETQYF. CDR3 DNA sequence: TGTGCCAGCAGCTTAGGCGTAGGGGGGGGTCGGGAGACCCAGTACTTC.

This clonotype was observed many times. The chain employs TRBV12-3 or TRBV12-4 and TRBJ1-6; perhaps TRBD1 as D (5 bases). Trimming cost V 4 bases and J 7 bases, with 14 bases left between them. The CDR3 contains 15 residues. CDR3 region: CASSSGGGLNSPLHF. CDR3 coding DNA: TGTGCCAGCAGTTCCGGGGGTGGGTTGAATTCACCCCTCCACTTT.

The chain carries TRBV7-6 and TRBJ2-7, with 7 bases aligning to TRBD1. The J call is doubtful: the DNA matches TRBJ1-2 better. The CDR3 consists of 15 residues. Germline CDR1 SGHVS, CDR2 FNYEAQ. This CDR3 is CASSFRGGTDYGYTF. The DNA of the CDR3 is TGTGCCAGCAGCTTCCGGGGTGGGACAGACTATGGCTACACCTTC.

With respect to this clonotype: Possible read error: a much larger clone is one base away. The rearrangement links TRBV18 to TRBJ2-3; tentatively, D is TRBD2 (8 bases). The CDR3 length is 14 residues. V lost 5 bases, J lost 14 bases, and 23 bases lay in between. The germline CDR1 and CDR2 sequences are KGHSH and LQKENI. As DNA, the CDR3 is TGTGCCAGCTCAAGACAGGGCGGTAGCGGGGAGCTGTATTTT. Amino acids: CASSRQGGSGELYF.

Within the sample, this clonotype is medium-sized. This chain's CDR3 is CASSPSLGYYGYTF. As DNA, the CDR3 is TGTGCCAGCAGCCCGTCCCTGGGCTACTATGGCTACACCTTC. This chain uses TRBV7-2 with TRBJ1-2; D not certain. Trimming left V 5 bases short and J 3 bases short, with 13 bases between. The CDR3 has 14 amino acids. Germline CDR1 is SGHTA and CDR2 is FQGNSA.

As to this clonotype: The junction departs from the called germline gene at one end, perhaps through a read error. The chain is built from TRBV7-7 and TRBJ2-4; 12 bases fit TRBD2. The tail of the sequence fits TRBJ2-1 better, so the J call may be wrong. Germline CDR1 reads SSHAT; CDR2 reads FNYEAQ (reference sequence). The CDR3 spans 17 residues. The CDR3, as DNA: TGTGCTAGCAGCCCCGGACTAGCGGGGATCCCCTACAATGAGCAGTTCTTC. This gives the protein CASSPGLAGIPYNEQFF.

This clonotype was seen a handful of times. CDR3 in DNA: TGTGCCAGTAGGACAGGGAAGAACTATGGCTACACCTTC. It is translated as CASRTGKNYGYTF. This chain links TRBV19 with TRBJ2-5; 7 bases align to TRBD1. The J call is in doubt because the DNA end fits TRBJ1-2 better. The CDR3 extends over 13 amino acids. Per the germline V gene, CDR1 is LNHDA and CDR2 is SQIVND (reference sequence).

The chain recombines TRBV7-2 with TRBJ1-1; 7 bases agree with TRBD1. J gave up 5 bases and V 0 bases, and 9 bases lay outside the gene matches. From germline, CDR1 is SGHTA and CDR2 FQGNSA. The CDR3 consists of 16 residues. DNA of the CDR3: TGTGCCAGCAGCTTAGCAGGGGGCGCGGTGGGAACTGAAGCTTTCTTT. It codes for CASSLAGGAVGTEAFF.

This clonotype was seen at least ten times. The chain uses TRBV6-1 and TRBJ2-7; no firm D call. CDR3 length: 12 residues. CDR1 MNHNS and CDR2 SASEGT come from the germline V gene. V lost 2 bases and J 7 bases, leaving 9 bases between the germline ends. Here the CDR3 reads CASSEIGREQYF. For the CDR3, the DNA is TGTGCCAGCAGTGAAATAGGGCGTGAGCAGTACTTC.

On this clonotype: The CDR3 ends on some other residue instead of the conserved phenylalanine or tryptophan, so this is likely a read error. It is unclear where the CDR3 begins or ends on the DNA, so no DNA is shown, and the CDR3 is as TCRdb lists it. The chain is built from TRBV7-2 and TRBJ2-6; the D call of TRBD2 is as the table states it, not checked on the DNA. CDR1 is SGHTA, CDR2 FQGNSA, per germline. The CDR3 length equals 16 residues, ends included. CDR3 protein: CASSFVGGYNEQFFGP.

This clonotype came up many times. V usage is TRBV28 and J usage is TRBJ2-7; D is perhaps TRBD1 (5 bases). Germline CDR1 reads MDHEN; CDR2 reads SYDVKM. The CDR3 has 15 residues. V lost 5 bases and J lost 3, with 17 bases in between. As DNA, the CDR3 is TGTGCCAGCAGTCCTGACAGAAGTGGCCACTACGAGCAGTACTTC. Protein sequence: CASSPDRSGHYEQYF. Variable domain in full (rest from reference TRBV28 and TRBJ2-7): DVKVTQSSRYLVKRTGEKVFLECVQDMDHENMFWYRQDPGLGLRLIYFSYDVKMKEKGDIPEGYSVSREKKERFSLILESASTNQTSMYLCASSPDRSGHYEQYFGPGTRLTVT.

In this sample, this clonotype turned up many times. One end of the junction fails to match germline, which may point to a read error. The V and J genes are TRBV28 and TRBJ1-6; no clear D gene. In germline, CDR1 is MDHEN, CDR2 SYDVKM. CDR3 size: 15 residues. CDR3 region: CASRLMSSYNSPLHF. DNA for the CDR3: TGTGCCAGCAGACTGATGAGCTCCTATAATTCACCCCTCCACTTC.

The chain carries TRBV7-9 and TRBJ2-1; D gene unclear. The J call may be incorrect, as the DNA end agrees better with TRBJ2-7. CDR1 is SEHNR, CDR2 FQNEAQ, per germline (reference sequence). There are 14 residues in the CDR3. CDR3 in amino acids: CASSLGSGEDTQYF. The CDR3 nucleotides read TGTGCCAGCAGCTTAGGTAGTGGGGAAGATACGCAGTACTTC.

Points on this clonotype: Possible read error: a much larger clone is one base away. The genes are TRBV29-1 and TRBJ2-7; tentatively, D is TRBD1 (6 bases). CDR1 is SQVTM and CDR2 is ANQGSEA in the germline V gene. The CDR3 runs 16 residues. V lost 1 base, J lost 7 bases, and 23 bases lay in between. As DNA, the CDR3 is TGCAGCGTTGAAGGGGACACCCGAAAATCCTACAATGAGCAGTACTTC. Translation gives CSVEGDTRKSYNEQYF.

Ten or more counts support this clonotype. The gene calls are TRBV7-9 and TRBJ2-1; 9 positions agree with TRBD1. CDR1 and CDR2 from the germline V gene are SEHNR and FQNEAQ (reference sequence). V was pared by 4 bases and J by 1 base, with 2 bases of the junction left unmatched. This CDR3 is 15 amino acids long. CDR3 nucleotides: TGTGCCAGCAGCTCGACAGGGGGATCCTACAATGAGCAGTTCTTC. This translates into CASSSTGGSYNEQFF. The entire variable domain, with the rest obtained from reference TRBV7-9 and TRBJ2-1, is as follows: DTGVSQNPRHKITKRGQNVTFRCDPISEHNRLYWYRQTLGQGPEFLTYFQNEAQLEKSRLLSDRFSAERPKGSFSTLEIQRTEQGDSAMYLCASSSTGGSYNEQFFGPGTRLTVL.

The rearrangement uses TRBV11-2 and TRBJ1-2, with TRBD1 identical over 7 bases. This CDR3 spans 15 amino acids. Per germline, CDR1 SGHAT and CDR2 FQNNGV. V lost 5 bases and J lost 0; bases outside the gene matches: 6. DNA for the CDR3: TGTGCCAGCAGCCCGGGGACAGCACCTAACTATGGCTACACCTTC. Protein sequence: CASSPGTAPNYGYTF.

This clonotype was counted at least ten times. This chain uses TRBV5-1 with TRBJ2-1; D perhaps matches TRBD2 (6 bases). This CDR3 has 14 amino acids. V lost 3 bases, J lost 8 bases, and 15 bases lay in between. CDR1 and CDR2 from the germline V gene are SGHRS and YFSETQ. This CDR3 is CASSWGGGVHEQFF. The CDR3 nucleotides read TGCGCCAGCAGCTGGGGAGGAGGGGTTCATGAGCAGTTCTTC.

Turning to this clonotype: A much larger clonotype is one base distant, so this may be a read error. The genes are TRBV4-2 and TRBJ2-4; 13 bases agree with TRBD2. The end of the DNA aligns better with TRBJ2-1, so the J call may be wrong. There are 15 residues in the CDR3. Germline lookup yields CDR1 LGHNA and CDR2 YNFKEQ. The CDR3 protein is CASSQETSGRAEQFF. In DNA form, the CDR3 reads TGTGCCAGCAGCCAAGAAACTAGCGGGAGGGCCGAGCAGTTCTTC.

The V and J genes are TRBV7-2 and TRBJ1-5, with D uncertain. This CDR3 has 13 amino acids. The V end lost 5 bases, the J end lost 0 bases, and 5 bases lay between the germline ends. Per the germline V gene, CDR1 is SGHTA and CDR2 is FQGNSA. CDR3 in DNA: TGTGCCAGCAGCCAGGATAGCAATCAGCCCCAGCATTTT. This codes for CASSQDSNQPQHF.

This clonotype was found many times. The rearrangement joins TRBV2 to TRBJ1-2; 9 bases map to TRBD1. This CDR3 spans 13 amino acids. CDR1 and CDR2 (germline): SNHLY, FYNNEI. Losses at the gene ends were 9 bases for V and 8 bases for J; bases not matched to a gene: 10. The chain's CDR3 is CASPKGQGGGYTF. As DNA, the CDR3 is TGTGCCAGTCCTAAGGGACAGGGAGGAGGCTACACCTTC.

J is TRBJ2-1 and V is TRBV5-1; 7 bases match TRBD1. CDR1 is SGHRS and CDR2 is YFSETQ in the germline V gene. The CDR3 totals 16 residues. The junction had 8 bases not matched to a gene; V was cut back by 3 bases and J by 2 bases. DNA of the CDR3: TGCGCCAGCAGCTCCTGGACAGGCGCTACCTACAATGAGCAGTTCTTC. It is translated as CASSSWTGATYNEQFF. The complete variable domain, with remaining parts taken from reference TRBV5-1 and TRBJ2-1, reads KAGVTQTPRYLIKTRGQQVTLSCSPISGHRSVSWYQQTPGQGLQFLFEYFSETQRNKGNFPGRFSGRQFSNSRSEMNVSTLELGDSALYLCASSSWTGATYNEQFFGPGTRLTVL.

The V gene is TRBV5-4, the J gene TRBJ2-3; D is perhaps TRBD1 (5 bases). Germline CDR1 reads SGHNT; CDR2 reads YYREEE (reference sequence). Trimming cost V 0 bases and J 0 bases, with 8 bases left between them. CDR3 length: 15 residues. The CDR3 loop reads CASSLAGLSTDTQYF. The CDR3 DNA follows: TGTGCCAGCAGCTTGGCAGGGCTAAGCACAGATACGCAGTATTTT.